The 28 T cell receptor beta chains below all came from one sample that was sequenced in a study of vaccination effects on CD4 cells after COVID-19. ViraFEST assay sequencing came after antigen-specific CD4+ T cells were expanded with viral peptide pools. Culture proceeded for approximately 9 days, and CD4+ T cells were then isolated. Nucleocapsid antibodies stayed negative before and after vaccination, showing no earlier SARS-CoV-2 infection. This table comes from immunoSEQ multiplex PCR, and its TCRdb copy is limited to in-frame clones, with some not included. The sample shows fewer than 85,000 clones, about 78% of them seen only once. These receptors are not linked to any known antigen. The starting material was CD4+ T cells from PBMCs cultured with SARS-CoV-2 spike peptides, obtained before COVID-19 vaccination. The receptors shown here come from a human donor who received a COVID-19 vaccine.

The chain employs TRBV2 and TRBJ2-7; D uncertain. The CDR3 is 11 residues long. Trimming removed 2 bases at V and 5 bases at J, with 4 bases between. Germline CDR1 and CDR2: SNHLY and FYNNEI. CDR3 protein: CASSEYDEQYV. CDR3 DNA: TGTGCCAGCAGTGAATATGACGAGCAGTACGTC.

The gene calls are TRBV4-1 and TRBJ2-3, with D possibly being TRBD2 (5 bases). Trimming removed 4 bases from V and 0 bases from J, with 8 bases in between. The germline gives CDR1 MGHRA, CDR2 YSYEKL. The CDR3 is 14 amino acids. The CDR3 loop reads CASSPRRSTDTQYF. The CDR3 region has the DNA TGCGCCAGCAGCCCCCGGAGGAGCACAGATACGCAGTATTTT.

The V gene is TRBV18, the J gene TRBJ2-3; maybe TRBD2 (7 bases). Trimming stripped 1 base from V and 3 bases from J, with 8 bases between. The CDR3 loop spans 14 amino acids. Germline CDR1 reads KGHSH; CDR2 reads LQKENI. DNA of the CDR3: TGTGCCAGCTCACCACAGGGGGGGACAGATACGCAGTATTTT. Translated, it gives CASSPQGGTDTQYF. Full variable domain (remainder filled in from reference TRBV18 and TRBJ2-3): NAGVMQNPRHLVRRRGQEARLRCSPMKGHSHVYWYRQLPEEGLKFMVYLQKENIIDESGMPKERFSAEFPKEGPSILRIQQVVRGDSAAYFCASSPQGGTDTQYFGPGTRLTVL.

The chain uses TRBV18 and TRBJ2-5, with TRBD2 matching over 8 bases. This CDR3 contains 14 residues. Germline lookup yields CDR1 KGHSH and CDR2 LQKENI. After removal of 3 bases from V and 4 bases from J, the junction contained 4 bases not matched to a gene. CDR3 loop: CASSPGTSGETQYF. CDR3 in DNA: TGTGCCAGCTCACCCGGGACTAGTGGAGAGACCCAGTACTTC.

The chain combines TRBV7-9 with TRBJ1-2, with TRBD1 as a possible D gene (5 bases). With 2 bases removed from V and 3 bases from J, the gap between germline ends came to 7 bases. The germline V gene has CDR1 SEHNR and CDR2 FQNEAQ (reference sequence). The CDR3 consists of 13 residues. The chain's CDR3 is CASSLTGDYGYTF. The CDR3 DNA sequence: TGTGCCAGCAGCTTAACGGGGGACTATGGCTACACCTTC.

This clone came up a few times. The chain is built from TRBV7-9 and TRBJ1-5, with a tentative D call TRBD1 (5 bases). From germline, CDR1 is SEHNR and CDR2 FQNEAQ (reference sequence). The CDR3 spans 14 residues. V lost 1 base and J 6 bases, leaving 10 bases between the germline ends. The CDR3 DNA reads TGTGCCAGCAGCTTAGATTTGGGGGGTCAGCCCCAGCATTTT. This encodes CASSLDLGGQPQHF.

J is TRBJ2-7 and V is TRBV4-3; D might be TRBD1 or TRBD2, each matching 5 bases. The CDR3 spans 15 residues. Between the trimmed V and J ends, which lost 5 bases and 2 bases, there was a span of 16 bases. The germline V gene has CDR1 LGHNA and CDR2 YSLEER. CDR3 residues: CASSFPGPRTYEQYV. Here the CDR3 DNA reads TGCGCCAGCAGCTTCCCGGGACCGAGAACCTACGAGCAGTACGTC.

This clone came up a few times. CDR3 residues: CASSPLNLNTEAFF. Written as DNA, the CDR3 is TGCGCCAGCAGCCCCCTAAACTTGAACACTGAAGCTTTCTTT. This chain uses TRBV4-1 with TRBJ1-1; no clear D gene. V was trimmed by 4 bases and J by 0 bases, leaving 9 bases between them. The CDR3 runs to 14 residues. Per the germline V gene, CDR1 is MGHRA and CDR2 is YSYEKL.

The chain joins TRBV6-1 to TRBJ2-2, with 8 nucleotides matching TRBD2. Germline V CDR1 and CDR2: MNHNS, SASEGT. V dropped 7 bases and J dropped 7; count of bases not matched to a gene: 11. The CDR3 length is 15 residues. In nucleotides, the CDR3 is TGTGCCAGCACCGGGGGTAGCGGGGACCACGGGGAGCTGTTTTTT. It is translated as CASTGGSGDHGELFF.

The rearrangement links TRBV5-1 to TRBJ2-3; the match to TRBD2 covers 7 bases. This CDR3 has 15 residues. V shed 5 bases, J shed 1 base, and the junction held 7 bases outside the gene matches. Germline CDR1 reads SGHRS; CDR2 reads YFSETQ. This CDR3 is CASSLSGEGTDTQYF. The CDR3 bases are TGCGCCAGCAGTTTAAGCGGGGAGGGCACAGATACGCAGTATTTT.

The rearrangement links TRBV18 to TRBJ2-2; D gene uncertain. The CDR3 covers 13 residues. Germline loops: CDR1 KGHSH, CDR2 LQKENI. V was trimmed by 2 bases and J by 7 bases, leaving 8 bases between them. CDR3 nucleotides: TGTGCCAGCTCACCATCCCCGGGCGGGGAGCTGTTTTTT. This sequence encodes CASSPSPGGELFF.

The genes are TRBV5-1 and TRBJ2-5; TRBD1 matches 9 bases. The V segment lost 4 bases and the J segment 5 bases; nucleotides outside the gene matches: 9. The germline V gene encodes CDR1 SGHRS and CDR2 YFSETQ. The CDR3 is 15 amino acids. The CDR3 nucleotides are TGCGCCAGCAGCCCCCGGGACAGGGCTCTTGAGACCCAGTACTTC. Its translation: CASSPRDRALETQYF.

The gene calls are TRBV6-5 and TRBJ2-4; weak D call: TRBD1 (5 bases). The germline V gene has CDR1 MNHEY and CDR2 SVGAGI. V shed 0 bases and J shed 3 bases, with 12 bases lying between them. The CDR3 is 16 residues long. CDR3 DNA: TGTGCCAGCAGTTACTCGACAAGGGGAATCAAAAACATTCAGTACTTC. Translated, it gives CASSYSTRGIKNIQYF.

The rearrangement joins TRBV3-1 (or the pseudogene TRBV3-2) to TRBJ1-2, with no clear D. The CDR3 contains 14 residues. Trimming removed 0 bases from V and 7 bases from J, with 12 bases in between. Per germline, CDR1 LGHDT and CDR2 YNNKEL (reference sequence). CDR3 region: CASSQESERGGYTF. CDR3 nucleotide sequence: TGTGCCAGCAGCCAAGAGTCCGAGAGAGGTGGCTACACCTTC.

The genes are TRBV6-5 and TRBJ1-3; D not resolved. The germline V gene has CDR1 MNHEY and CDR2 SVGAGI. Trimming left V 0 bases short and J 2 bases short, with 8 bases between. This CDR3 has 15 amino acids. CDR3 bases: TGTGCCAGCAGTTACTCAGGGATAGCTGGAAACACCATATATTTT. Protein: CASSYSGIAGNTIYF.

The CDR3 loop is CASSEGQGGRYTIYF. The CDR3 nucleotides read TGTGCCAGCAGTGAAGGACAGGGAGGGAGGTACACCATATATTTT. V gene TRBV6-1 combines with J gene TRBJ1-3, with TRBD1 matching over 7 bases. The length of the CDR3 is 15 residues. The germline CDR1 and CDR2 sequences are MNHNS and SASEGT. The junction had 8 bases not matched to a gene; V was cut back by 1 base and J by 8 bases.

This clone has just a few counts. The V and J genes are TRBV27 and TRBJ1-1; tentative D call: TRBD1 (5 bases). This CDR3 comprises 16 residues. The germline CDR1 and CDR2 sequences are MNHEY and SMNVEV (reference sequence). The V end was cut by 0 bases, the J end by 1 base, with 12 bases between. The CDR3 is CASSLSNQGKNTEAFF. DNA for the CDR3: TGTGCCAGCAGTTTATCCAACCAGGGTAAGAACACTGAAGCTTTCTTT.

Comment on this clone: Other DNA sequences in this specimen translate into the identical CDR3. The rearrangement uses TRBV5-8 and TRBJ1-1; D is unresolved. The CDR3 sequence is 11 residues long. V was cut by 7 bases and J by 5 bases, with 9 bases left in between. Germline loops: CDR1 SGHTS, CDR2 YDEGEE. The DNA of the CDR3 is TGTGCCAGCCCAGGAGGGACTGAAGCTTTCTTT. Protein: CASPGGTEAFF.

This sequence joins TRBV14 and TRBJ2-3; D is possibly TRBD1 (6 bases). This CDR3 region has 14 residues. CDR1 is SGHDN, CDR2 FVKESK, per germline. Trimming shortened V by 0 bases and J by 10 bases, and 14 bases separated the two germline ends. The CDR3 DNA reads TGTGCCAGCAGCCAAGATCTGTGGGGGCCTTCGCAGTATTTT. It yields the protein CASSQDLWGPSQYF.

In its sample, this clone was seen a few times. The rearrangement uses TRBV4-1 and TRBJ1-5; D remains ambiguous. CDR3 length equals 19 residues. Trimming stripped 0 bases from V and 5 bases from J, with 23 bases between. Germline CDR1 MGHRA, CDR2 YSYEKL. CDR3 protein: CASSQDRVGGFRGDQPQHF. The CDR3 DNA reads TGCGCCAGCAGCCAAGATCGAGTGGGCGGTTTTAGAGGCGATCAGCCCCAGCATTTT.

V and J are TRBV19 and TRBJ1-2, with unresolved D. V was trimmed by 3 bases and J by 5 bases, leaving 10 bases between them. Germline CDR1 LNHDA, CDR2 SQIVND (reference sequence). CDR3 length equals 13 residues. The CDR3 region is CASSIGPSYGYTF. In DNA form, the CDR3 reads TGTGCCAGTAGTATTGGGCCCTCGTATGGCTACACCTTC.

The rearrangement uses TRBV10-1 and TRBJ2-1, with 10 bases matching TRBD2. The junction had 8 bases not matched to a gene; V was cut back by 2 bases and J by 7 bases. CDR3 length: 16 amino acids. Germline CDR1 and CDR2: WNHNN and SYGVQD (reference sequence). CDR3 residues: CASSERAGGPLNEQFF. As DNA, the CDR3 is TGCGCCAGCAGTGAGAGAGCGGGGGGGCCTTTAAATGAGCAGTTCTTC.

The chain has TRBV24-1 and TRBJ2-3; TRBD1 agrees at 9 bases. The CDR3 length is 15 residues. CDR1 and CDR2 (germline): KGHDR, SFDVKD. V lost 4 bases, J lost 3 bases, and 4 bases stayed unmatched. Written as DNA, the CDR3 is TGTGCCACCAGTGAATTACAGGGGGCGACAGATACGCAGTATTTT. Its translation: CATSELQGATDTQYF.

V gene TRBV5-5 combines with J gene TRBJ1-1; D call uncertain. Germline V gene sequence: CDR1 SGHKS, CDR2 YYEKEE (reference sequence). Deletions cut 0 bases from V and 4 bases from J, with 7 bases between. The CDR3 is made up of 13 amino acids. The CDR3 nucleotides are TGTGCCAGCAGCTTGGCGGTCCTCACTGAAGCTTTCTTT. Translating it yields CASSLAVLTEAFF.

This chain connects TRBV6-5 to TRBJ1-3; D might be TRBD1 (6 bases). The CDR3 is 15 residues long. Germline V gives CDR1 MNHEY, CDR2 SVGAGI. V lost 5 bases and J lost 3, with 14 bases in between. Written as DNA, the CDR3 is TGTGCCAGCAGTCCTGAGAGGGGGGGTGGAAACACCATATATTTT. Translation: CASSPERGGGNTIYF.

CDR3 nucleotide sequence: TGTGCCAGCAGTTACCCCAGGGAAGGGACCGGGGAGCTGTTTTTT. It translates to CASSYPREGTGELFF. The rearrangement joins TRBV6-5 to TRBJ2-2, with D maybe TRBD1 (5 bases). CDR1 and CDR2 (germline): MNHEY, SVGAGI. Trimming took 2 bases from V and 5 from J, leaving 12 bases between them. The CDR3 has 15 amino acids.

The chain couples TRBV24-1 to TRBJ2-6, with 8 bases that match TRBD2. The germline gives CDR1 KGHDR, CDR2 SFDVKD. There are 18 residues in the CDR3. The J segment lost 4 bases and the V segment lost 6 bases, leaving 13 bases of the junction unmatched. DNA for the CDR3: TGTGCCACCAGTACTCGGACGGGGCGGGGGGCCGGGGCCAACGTCCTGACTTTC. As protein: CATSTRTGRGAGANVLTF.

The CDR3 is CASSQEDRGADTQYF. The CDR3 DNA follows: TGTGCCAGCAGCCAAGAAGACAGGGGCGCAGATACGCAGTATTTT. The chain employs TRBV4-2 and TRBJ2-3; 8 nucleotides agree with TRBD1. Germline loops: CDR1 LGHNA, CDR2 YNFKEQ. This CDR3 spans 15 amino acids. J lost 4 bases, V lost 0 bases, and 3 bases had no gene match.